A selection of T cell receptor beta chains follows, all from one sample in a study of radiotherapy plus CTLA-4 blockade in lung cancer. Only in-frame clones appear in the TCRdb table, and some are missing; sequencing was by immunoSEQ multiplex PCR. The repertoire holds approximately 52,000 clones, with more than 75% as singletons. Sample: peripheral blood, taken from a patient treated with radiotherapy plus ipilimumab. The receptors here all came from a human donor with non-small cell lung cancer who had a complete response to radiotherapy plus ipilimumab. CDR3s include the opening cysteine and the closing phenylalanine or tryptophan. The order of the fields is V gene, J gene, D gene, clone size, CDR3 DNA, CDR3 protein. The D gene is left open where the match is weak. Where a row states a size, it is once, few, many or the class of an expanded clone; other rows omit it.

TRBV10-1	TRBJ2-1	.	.	TGCGCCAGCGGGGACTCACCTAATGAGCAGTTCTTC	CASGDSPNEQFF
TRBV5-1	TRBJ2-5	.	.	TGCGCCAGCAGCCCCCCCAGCGAAGGGACCCAGTACTTC	CASSPPSEGTQYF
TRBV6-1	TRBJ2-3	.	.	TGTGCCAGCAGTGAACTAGCGTCGAGGGATACGCAGTATTTT	CASSELASRDTQYF
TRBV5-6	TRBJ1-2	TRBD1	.	TGTGCCAGCAGCTTGAAGGACAGGGTTTGGTATGGCTACACCTTC	CASSLKDRVWYGYTF
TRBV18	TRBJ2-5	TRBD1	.	TGTGCCAGCTCACCTCGCAGGGGGCAAGAGACCCAGTACTTC	CASSPRRGQETQYF
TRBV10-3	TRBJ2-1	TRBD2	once	TGTGCCATCAGTGAGTCGGTTACGGGGGGGCTCAATGAGCAGTTCTTC	CAISESVTGGLNEQFF
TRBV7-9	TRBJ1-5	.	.	TGTGCCAGCGGACTGCCGGGCGGGCAGCCCCAGCATTTT	CASGLPGGQPQHF
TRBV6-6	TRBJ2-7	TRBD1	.	TGTGCCAGCAGTTACGGCAGGACAGGGGACTACGAGCAGTACTTC	CASSYGRTGDYEQYF
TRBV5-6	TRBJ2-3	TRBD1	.	TGTGCCAGCAGCCCGACAGGGGGCACAGATACGCAGTATTTT	CASSPTGGTDTQYF
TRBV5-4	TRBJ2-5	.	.	TGTGCCAGCAGTATGGACAGCCAAGAGACCCAGTACTTC	CASSMDSQETQYF
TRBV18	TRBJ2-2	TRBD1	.	TGTGCCAGCTCACCATCAGACAGGGCCACCGGGGAGCTGTTTTTT	CASSPSDRATGELFF
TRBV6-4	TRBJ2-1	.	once	TGTGCCAGCAGCCGGGACGGAGGGGATGAGCAGTTCTTC	CASSRDGGDEQFF
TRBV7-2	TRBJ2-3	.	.	TGTGCCAGCAGCCCTGAGGGACTGAGCACAGATACGCAGTATTTT	CASSPEGLSTDTQYF
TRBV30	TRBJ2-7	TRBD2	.	TGTGCCGGGACTAGCGGGTCAAGCTCCTACGAGCAGTACTTC	CAGTSGSSSYEQYF
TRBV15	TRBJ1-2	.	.	TGTGCCACCAGCAGAGATGGCATGGGCTACACCTTC	CATSRDGMGYTF
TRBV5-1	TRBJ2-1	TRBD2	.	TGCGCCAGCAGCACGGGACTAGCGAGGGAGCAGCTCTTC	CASSTGLAREQLF
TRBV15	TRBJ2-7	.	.	TGTGCCACCAGCCAAGGGGCGGGGGCCCTCCTTACTTACGAGCAGTACTTC	CATSQGAGALLTYEQYF
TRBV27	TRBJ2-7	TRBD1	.	TGTGCCAGCAGTTCCCCGGGACAGGCCCTCCACGAGCAGTACTTC	CASSSPGQALHEQYF
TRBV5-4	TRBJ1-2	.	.	TGTGCCAGCAGCTTGGAGGGGCACGGCTACACCTTC	CASSLEGHGYTF
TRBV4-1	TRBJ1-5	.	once	TGCGCCAGCAGCCAAGTTTCGGGCAATCAGCCCCAGCATTTT	CASSQVSGNQPQHF
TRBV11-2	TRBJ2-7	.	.	TGTGCCAGCAGCTTAGAGGCGGGGGAGCAGTACTTC	CASSLEAGEQYF
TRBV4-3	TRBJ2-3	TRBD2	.	TGCGCCAGCAGCAATCGGGGGGGCACAGATACGCAGTATTTT	CASSNRGGTDTQYF
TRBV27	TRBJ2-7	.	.	TGTGCCAGCAGTTCAAAATTTGGGCCAACCTACGAGCAGTACTTC	CASSSKFGPTYEQYF
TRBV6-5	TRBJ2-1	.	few	TGTGCCAGCAGTTACTCGAGTAGGGGTATTAGGGGTGAGCAGTTCTTC	CASSYSSRGIRGEQFF
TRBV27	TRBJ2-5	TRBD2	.	TGTGCCAGCATGGGGCTAGCGGGAGTTCGACGGGAGACCCAGTACTTC	CASMGLAGVRRETQYF
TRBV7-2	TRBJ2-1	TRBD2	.	TGTGCCAGCAGCTCGGAGGGGAGGGGCTACATCAATGAGCAGTTCTTC	CASSSEGRGYINEQFF
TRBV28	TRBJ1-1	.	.	TGTGCCAGCAGTTTGTTCAGGGTTGAAGCTTTCTTT	CASSLFRVEAFF
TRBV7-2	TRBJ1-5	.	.	TGTGCCAGCAGCTTAGTATGGGGAGCCAATCAGCCCCAGCATTTT	CASSLVWGANQPQHF
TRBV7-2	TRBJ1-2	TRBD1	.	TGTGCCAGCAGCTCGATATTGGGACAGGACTCTGGCTACACCTTC	CASSSILGQDSGYTF
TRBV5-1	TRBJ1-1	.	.	TGCGCCAGCAGCTTGTATACAGGATTGAACACTGAAGCTTTCTTT	CASSLYTGLNTEAFF
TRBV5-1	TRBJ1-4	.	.	TGCGAGAGCCGCCAGCAGGGTGGTAAACTGTTTTTT	CESRQQGGKLFF
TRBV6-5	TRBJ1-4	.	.	TGTGCCAGCAGTTACCGGGGGGTAGCTAATGAAAAACTGTTTTTT	CASSYRGVANEKLFF
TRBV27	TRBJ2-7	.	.	TGTGCCAGCAGCCTTAATAGGGGGGGCGAGCAGTACTTC	CASSLNRGGEQYF
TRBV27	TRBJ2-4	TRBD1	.	TGTGCCAGCAGTCCCCGGGACAGCTTAGCCAAAAACATTCAGTACTTC	CASSPRDSLAKNIQYF
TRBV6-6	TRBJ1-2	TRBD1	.	TGTGCCAGCAGTTACGGGGACAGGATCTATGGCTACACCTTC	CASSYGDRIYGYTF
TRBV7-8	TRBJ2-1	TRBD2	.	TGTGCCAGCAGCCGTCGGATGCGGGGGGACGGTGAGCAGTTCTTC	CASSRRMRGDGEQFF
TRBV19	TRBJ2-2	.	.	TGTGCCAGTAGTATCTTGTTAACCGGGGAGCTGTTTTTT	CASSILLTGELFF
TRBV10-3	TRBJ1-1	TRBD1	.	TGTGCCATCAGTGACTTTGCAGGGGGCACTGAAGCTTTCTTT	CAISDFAGGTEAFF
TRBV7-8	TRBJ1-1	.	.	TGTGCCAGCAGCTTAGGGCAGGGGCGAACTGAAGCTTTCTTT	CASSLGQGRTEAFF
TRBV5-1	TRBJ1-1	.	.	TGCGCCAGCAGGGGGGGAGGGGCCCGGAACACTGAAGCTTTCTTT	CASRGGGARNTEAFF
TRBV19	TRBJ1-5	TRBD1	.	TGTGCCAGTAGTATAGGGAAAACAGGGGGGTATCAGCCCCAGCATTTT	CASSIGKTGGYQPQHF
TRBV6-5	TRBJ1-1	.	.	TGTGCCAGCAGCTATGACAGGACGAGGAGCACTGAAGCTTTCTTT	CASSYDRTRSTEAFF
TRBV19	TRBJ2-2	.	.	TGTGCCAGTAGTCCAAGGGGACTCCGACCAGACTCCGGGGAGCTGTTTTTT	CASSPRGLRPDSGELFF
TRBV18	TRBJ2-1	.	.	TGTGCCAGCTCACCACCGGAACAGGTGTACAATGAGCAGTTCTTC	CASSPPEQVYNEQFF
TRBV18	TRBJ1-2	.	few	TGTGCCAGCTCACCAAGGGTTGGGGACTCTGGGTATGGCTACACCTTC	CASSPRVGDSGYGYTF
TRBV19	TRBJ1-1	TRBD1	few	TGTGCCAGTAGTTCCAGGGGGGACACTGAAGCTTTCTTT	CASSSRGDTEAFF
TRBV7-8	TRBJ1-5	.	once	TGTGCCAGCAGCTTAGTATTGGCAAATCAGCCCCAGCATTTT	CASSLVLANQPQHF
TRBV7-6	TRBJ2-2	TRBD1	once	TGTGCCAGCAGCTTCCGACAGGGGGCGGGTACCGGGGAGCTGTTTTTT	CASSFRQGAGTGELFF